The 5 T cell receptor beta chains in this list originate from one sample, sequenced in a study of blood T cell repertoires in COVID-19. Sequenced by immunoSEQ multiplex PCR; TCRdb stores in-frame clones only, minus some. This table has 65,000 to 90,000 clones, roughly 90% appearing once. The sequenced sample consisted of peripheral blood. These receptors all come from a woman in her forties or fifties with active or convalescent COVID-19.

This clone was detected once. The V and J genes are TRBV7-8 and TRBJ1-5, with D possibly being TRBD1 (5 bases). With 0 bases removed from V and 5 bases from J, the gap between germline ends came to 17 bases. The CDR3 is 17 amino acids. Germline assignment: CDR1 SGHVS and CDR2 FQNEAQ. CDR3 protein: CASSLAAPGEGYQPQHF. Written as DNA, the CDR3 is TGTGCCAGCAGCTTAGCCGCACCGGGGGAGGGCTATCAGCCCCAGCATTTT.

The J gene is TRBJ1-1, the V gene TRBV14, with no clear D. The CDR3 has 13 residues. The ends were cut back, 6 bases at V and 1 base at J, with 9 bases in the middle. The germline CDR1 and CDR2 sequences are SGHDN and FVKESK. In DNA form, the CDR3 reads TGTGCCAGCAGTGAGGACTGGAACACTGAAGCTTTCTTT. Amino acids: CASSEDWNTEAFF.

As DNA, the CDR3 is TGTGCCAGCAGCGTAGGGTTAGGGAGCTCCTACAATGAGCAGTTCTTC. Translating gives CASSVGLGSSYNEQFF. V is TRBV9 and J is TRBJ2-1, with D tentatively TRBD2 (5 bases). CDR3 length equals 16 residues. V was trimmed by 0 bases and J by 0 bases, leaving 10 bases between them. In germline, CDR1 is SGDLS, CDR2 YYNGEE.

This clone was counted between two and nine times. V gene TRBV21-1 combines with J gene TRBJ1-5; TRBD1, as called in the table, went unchecked against the DNA. TRBV21-1 is listed as a pseudogene. The CDR3 totals 18 residues. CDR3: CATLLVTGFEDSNQPQHF. The CDR3 DNA reads TGTGCCACCCTATTAGTTACAGGGTTCGAGGATAGCAATCAGCCCCAGCATTTT.

This clone came up once. The chain is built from TRBV7-9 and TRBJ1-4; TRBD1 agrees at 9 bases. Germline V gives CDR1 SEHNR, CDR2 FQNEAQ (reference sequence). J was trimmed by 6 bases and V by 5 bases; bases with no gene match: 13. The CDR3 runs to 17 residues. CDR3 amino acids: CASSTATRDRVYEKLFF. The DNA for the CDR3 is TGTGCCAGCAGCACGGCAACCAGGGACAGGGTCTATGAAAAACTGTTTTTT.